This is a list of T cell receptor beta chains from one sample in a study of technical replicates of blood from a few donors. Clones were read by immunoSEQ multiplex PCR, and TCRdb kept only the in-frame ones, dropping some. The data contain tens of thousands of clones, roughly 95% of them singletons. The sequenced material came from T cells isolated from PBMCs. The receptor set was obtained from a human donor in good health. The CDR3 runs from the conserved cysteine through the conserved F or W. D genes are given only for firm matches. Expanded clones get a size class; other rows say once, few or many, or leave the size out.

d_call	v_call	j_call	clone_size	cdr3_nt	cdr3_aa
NA	TRBV29-1	TRBJ2-1	NA	TGCAGCGTTGTCGGGGGAAAGATAAATGAGCAGTTCTTC	CSVVGGKINEQFF
NA	TRBV4-3	TRBJ2-7	NA	TGCGCCAGCAGCCAAGAGGGCCAGGACAACTGGGAGCAGTACTTC	CASSQEGQDNWEQYF
NA	TRBV5-6	TRBJ2-7	NA	TGTGCCAGCAGCCCCCGGGACTGGGATTACGAGCAGTACTTC	CASSPRDWDYEQYF
TRBD1	TRBV19	TRBJ1-1	NA	TGTGCCAGTAGTGCAAGACAGGGCGCTGAAGCTTTCTTT	CASSARQGAEAFF
TRBD1	TRBV5-5	TRBJ2-2	NA	TGTGCCAGCAGCTTGCGGACAGGGAACACCGGGGAGCTGTTTTTT	CASSLRTGNTGELFF
NA	TRBV6-6	TRBJ1-1	NA	TGTGCCAGCAGCCCCGGACGGGAGAACACTGAAGCTTTCTTT	CASSPGRENTEAFF
NA	TRBV21-1	TRBJ2-5	NA	TGTGCCAGCAGCACTCCGGGACAGAAAGAGACCCAGTACTTC	CASSTPGQKETQYF
NA	TRBV14	TRBJ1-2	NA	TGTGCCAGCAGCCAGAGCCTCGCGCCCCGCGGCTACACCTTC	CASSQSLAPRGYTF
NA	TRBV6-5	TRBJ1-1	NA	TGTGCCAGCAGGGAAGGGGCTGAAGCTTTCTTT	CASREGAEAFF
TRBD1	TRBV7-8	TRBJ2-1	once	TGTGCCAGCGGACCGGGACAGGGGGCAAATGAGCAGTTCTTC	CASGPGQGANEQFF
NA	TRBV9	TRBJ1-2	NA	TGTGCCAGCAGCGTCCGGGGGAACTATGGCTACACCTTC	CASSVRGNYGYTF